This T cell receptor (beta chain) was identified during a study of CD8 T cells in Susac syndrome. The authors carried out high-throughput sequencing of TCR beta. They applied it to CD8+ and CD4+ T cells obtained from blood. With 5 bases clipped from V and 4 bases from J, the junction kept 7 bases outside the gene matches. Germline CDR1 reads SEHNR; CDR2 reads FQNEAQ (reference sequence). There are 14 residues in the CDR3. The RNA input was roughly 0.45 to 1 ug, and it was reverse transcribed with random hexamers. A multiplex approach, immunoSEQ multiplex PCR, amplified TCR beta CDR3 across 54 Vbeta and 13 Jbeta. TCRdb itself ran the immunoSEQ multiplex PCR reads through MiXCR, one entry per CDR3 protein. There are a few hundred thousand distinct CDR3 sequences in the sample; roughly 92% occur only once, and about 0.15% lies in the top ten.

The sequenced sample consisted of CD8+ T cells from PBMCs. The chain joins TRBV7-9 to TRBJ1-1; 7 bases map to TRBD1. This TCR derives from a human donor with multiple sclerosis. The CDR3 loop reads CASSADRAFTEAFF. CDR3 DNA sequence: TGTGCCAGCAGCGCAGACAGGGCTTTCACTGAAGCTTTCTTT.